This TCR beta chain was identified during a study of T cell responses to AZD1222 COVID-19 vaccine. The CDR3 totals 14 residues. Germline CDR1 reads SQVTM; CDR2 reads ANQGSEA. The protocol was immunoSEQ multiplex PCR, while the TCRdb copy is restricted to in-frame clones and leaves out a portion. The table includes approximately 180,000 clones, around 87% detected once. The chain carries TRBV29-1 and TRBJ2-2; no definite D call. The sample in question was peripheral blood, obtained on day 0 of AZD1222 vaccination. The sequence was obtained from an adult in good health. Here the CDR3 reads CASTEVSNTGELFF. CDR3 nucleotide sequence: TGCGCGTCCACCGAGGTGTCGAACACCGGGGAGCTGTTTTTT.